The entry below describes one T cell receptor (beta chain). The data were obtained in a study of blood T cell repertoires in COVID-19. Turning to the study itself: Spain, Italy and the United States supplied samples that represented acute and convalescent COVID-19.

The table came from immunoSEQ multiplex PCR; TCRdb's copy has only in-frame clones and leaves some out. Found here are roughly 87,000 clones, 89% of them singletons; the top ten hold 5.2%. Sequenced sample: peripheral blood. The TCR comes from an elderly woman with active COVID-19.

The CDR3 bases are TGTGCCAGCCAGGCCCCGGGGGACACTGAAGCTTTCTTT. Translation: CASQAPGDTEAFF. This chain connects TRBV6-5 to TRBJ1-1; TRBD1 is a possible D gene (5 bases). Germline V gene lookup returns CDR1 MNHEY and CDR2 SVGAGI. Between the trimmed V and J ends, which lost 8 bases and 3 bases, there was a span of 13 bases. CDR3 length equals 13 residues.